Listed below are T cell receptor beta chains from one sample, sequenced in a study of blood T cell repertoires in COVID-19. Repertoires were generated with immunoSEQ multiplex PCR, while TCRdb's copy carries only in-frame clones and drops some. The sample yields under 60,000 clones, approximately 90% seen once. The sequencing sample was made of peripheral blood. All receptors come from an elderly woman with acute or convalescent COVID-19. Each CDR3 is given with its conserved first and last residue. The D gene is left open where the match is weak. Clone size is given for some rows only: seen once, a few or many times, or a class if the clone is expanded.

D gene	clone size	V gene	J gene	CDR3 length	CDR3 protein	CDR3 DNA
-	-	TRBV7-2	TRBJ2-1	13	CASSPVGITGRFF	TGTGCCAGCAGCCCCGTTGGTATCACAGGGCGGTTCTTC
-	-	TRBV5-6	TRBJ2-3	15	CASSYTGVGADTQYF	TGTGCCAGCAGCTACACAGGAGTTGGGGCAGATACGCAGTATTTT
TRBD1	-	TRBV29-1	TRBJ2-5	14	CSVAGGDSGATQYF	TGCAGCGTTGCAGGGGGCGACTCTGGGGCAACCCAGTACTTC
-	-	TRBV6-6	TRBJ1-6	15	CASSAADGVNSPLHF	TGTGCCAGCAGTGCAGCGGACGGGGTAAATTCACCCCTCCACTTT
-	-	TRBV6-5	TRBJ1-1	12	CASTFGATEAFF	TGTGCCAGCACGTTTGGGGCCACTGAAGCTTTCTTT
TRBD1	-	TRBV3-1/TRBV3-2	TRBJ1-1	13	CASSPQGRSEAFF	TGTGCCAGCAGCCCACAGGGGAGGTCTGAAGCTTTCTTT
-	-	TRBV28	TRBJ1-4	14	CASSGPGTGEKLFF	TGTGCCAGCAGTGGCCCAGGGACTGGTGAAAAACTGTTTTTT
TRBD1	-	TRBV2	TRBJ1-6	15	CASSLDRANNSPLHF	TGTGCCAGCTCGTTAGACAGGGCAAATAATTCACCCCTCCACTTT
-	-	TRBV6-6	TRBJ1-1	13	CASSYSPGGEAFF	TGTGCCAGCAGTTACTCGCCGGGGGGTGAAGCTTTCTTT
TRBD1	-	TRBV7-9	TRBJ2-3	15	CASSPEGQPSDTQYF	TGTGCCAGCAGCCCCGAGGGACAGCCCTCAGATACGCAGTATTTT
-	-	TRBV19	TRBJ1-5	14	CASSTSGAGQPQHF	TGTGCCAGTAGTACCTCAGGGGCAGGGCAGCCCCAGCATTTT
TRBD1	-	TRBV18	TRBJ2-3	15	CASSSGTGSISTQYF	TGTGCCAGCTCCTCCGGGACAGGGAGTATAAGTACGCAGTATTTT
TRBD1	-	TRBV28	TRBJ1-2	15	CASTQGATGGWGYTF	TGTGCCAGCACCCAAGGGGCTACAGGGGGCTGGGGCTACACCTTC
-	-	TRBV18	TRBJ1-1	15	CASSPRPGQNTEAFF	TGTGCCAGCTCACCGCGCCCTGGACAGAACACTGAAGCTTTCTTT
-	-	TRBV28	TRBJ2-5	16	CASSSLSRAGKETQYF	TGTGCCAGCAGTTCCCTCTCACGGGCCGGGAAAGAGACCCAGTACTTC
TRBD1	-	TRBV18	TRBJ2-1	16	CASSPPGTASYNEQFF	TGTGCCAGCTCACCACCTGGGACAGCTTCCTACAATGAGCAGTTCTTC
-	-	TRBV3-1/TRBV3-2	TRBJ1-1	15	CASSQSPGPSTEAFF	TGTGCCAGCAGCCAATCCCCAGGGCCCAGCACTGAAGCTTTCTTT
-	once	TRBV5-1	TRBJ1-1	13	CASSPMGEGEAFF	TGCGCCAGCAGCCCTATGGGGGAGGGTGAAGCTTTCTTT
TRBD2	-	TRBV5-1	TRBJ2-5	14	CASSRPGGEETQYF	TGCGCCAGCAGCCGACCCGGGGGGGAAGAGACCCAGTACTTC
-	-	TRBV5-5	TRBJ2-2	17	CASSPPLSGRVAGELFF	TGTGCCAGCAGCCCCCCGCTATCGGGCAGGGTCGCCGGGGAGCTGTTTTTT
-	-	TRBV18	TRBJ2-7	15	CASSPQAGGRYEQYF	TGTGCCAGCTCACCACAGGCAGGGGGGAGATACGAGCAGTACTTC
TRBD1	-	TRBV10-3	TRBJ1-4	13	CAIKDRGGEKLFF	TGTGCCATCAAAGACAGGGGGGGCGAAAAACTGTTTTTT
-	-	TRBV28	TRBJ1-5	16	CASSSLPGGSNQPQHF	TGTGCCAGCAGTTCTCTACCGGGGGGGAGCAATCAGCCCCAGCATTTT
-	-	TRBV19	TRBJ2-2	16	CASSIFPGSNTGELFF	TGTGCCAGTAGTATTTTCCCGGGATCGAACACCGGGGAGCTGTTTTTT
-	once	TRBV24-1	TRBJ1-2	13	CATSERQNYGYTF	TGTGCCACCAGTGAAAGACAGAACTATGGCTACACCTTC
-	-	TRBV28	TRBJ1-5	17	CASSLRRLRGSNQPQHF	TGTGCCAGCAGTTTACGCAGATTAAGGGGGAGCAATCAGCCCCAGCATTTT
TRBD1	-	TRBV19	TRBJ2-2	17	CASSTENRGTRTGELFF	TGTGCCAGTAGTACCGAAAACAGGGGAACGCGGACCGGGGAGCTGTTTTTT
-	-	TRBV2	TRBJ1-1	13	CASSTGKETEAFF	TGTGCCAGCAGCACAGGGAAGGAGACTGAAGCTTTCTTT
-	few	TRBV5-4	TRBJ2-2	15	CASSFQIANTGELFF	TGTGCCAGCAGCTTCCAGATCGCGAACACCGGGGAGCTGTTTTTT
TRBD2	-	TRBV3-1/TRBV3-2	TRBJ2-5	19	CASSQDLSGSGVLQETQYF	TGTGCCAGCAGCCAAGACCTCTCTGGTAGCGGGGTTCTACAAGAGACCCAGTACTTC
-	few	TRBV9	TRBJ1-5	14	CASSPRGGGQPQHF	TGTGCCAGCAGCCCTCGTGGGGGGGGTCAGCCCCAGCATTTT
-	-	TRBV2	TRBJ2-7	13	CASRSFRSYEQYF	TGTGCCAGCAGGAGCTTCAGGTCCTACGAGCAGTACTTC
-	-	TRBV21-1	TRBJ1-2	14	CASSPRSSIYGYTF	TGTGCCAGCAGCCCCCGGAGCAGTATCTATGGCTACACCTTC
TRBD1	-	TRBV5-4	TRBJ1-2	14	CASSGQGRGYGYTF	TGTGCCAGCAGCGGACAGGGACGGGGCTATGGCTACACCTTC
TRBD2	-	TRBV13	TRBJ2-5	16	CASSLGRQRDKETQYF	TGTGCCAGCAGCTTAGGACGACAGCGGGATAAAGAGACCCAGTACTTC
TRBD1	-	TRBV7-8	TRBJ1-1	16	CASTRAGGVGQPKAFF	TGTGCCAGCACGAGGGCAGGGGGCGTGGGTCAACCGAAAGCTTTCTTT
-	-	TRBV6-5	TRBJ2-2	16	CASSYSKPPEGGELFF	TGTGCCAGCAGTTACTCGAAGCCCCCCGAGGGCGGGGAGCTGTTTTTT
TRBD1	-	TRBV5-4	TRBJ2-5	14	CASSRPGQGETQYF	TGTGCCAGCAGCCGTCCGGGACAGGGCGAGACCCAGTACTTC
-	few	TRBV21-1	TRBJ2-5	20	CASSKEGLAGGPSNQETQYF	TGTGCCAGCAGCAAAGAGGGGCTAGCGGGGGGTCCCTCCAACCAAGAGACCCAGTACTTC
TRBD1	-	TRBV5-1	TRBJ2-5	17	CASSLMGTGRYQETQYF	TGCGCCAGCAGCTTGATGGGGACAGGGAGATACCAAGAGACCCAGTACTTC
TRBD2	-	TRBV5-1	TRBJ2-2	16	CASSLAGGPGTGELFF	TGCGCCAGCAGCTTAGCGGGGGGGCCTGGCACCGGGGAGCTGTTTTTT
-	-	TRBV28	TRBJ1-5	14	CASSTTGGAQPQHF	TGTGCCAGCTCGACAACGGGGGGGGCTCAGCCCCAGCATTTT
TRBD1	once	TRBV5-5	TRBJ1-1	15	CASSWGQPKNTEAFF	TGTGCCAGCAGCTGGGGACAGCCTAAGAACACTGAAGCTTTCTTT
-	-	TRBV6-5	TRBJ2-7	14	CASSRTEQVYEQYF	TGTGCCAGCAGCCGGACAGAACAAGTCTACGAGCAGTACTTC